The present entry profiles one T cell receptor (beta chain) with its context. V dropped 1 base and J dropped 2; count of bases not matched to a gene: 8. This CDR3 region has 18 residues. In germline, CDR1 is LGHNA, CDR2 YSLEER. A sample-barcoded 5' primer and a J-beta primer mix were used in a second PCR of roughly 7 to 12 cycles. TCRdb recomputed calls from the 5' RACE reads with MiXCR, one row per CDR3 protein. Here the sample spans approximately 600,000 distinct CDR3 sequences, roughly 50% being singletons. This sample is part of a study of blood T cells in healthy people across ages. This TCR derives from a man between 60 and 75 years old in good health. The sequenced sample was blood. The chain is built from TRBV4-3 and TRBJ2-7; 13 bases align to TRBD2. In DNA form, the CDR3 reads TGCGCCAGCAGCCAAGTAGTACTAGCGGGGGGGTCAACCTACGAGCAGTACTTC. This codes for CASSQVVLAGGSTYEQYF.